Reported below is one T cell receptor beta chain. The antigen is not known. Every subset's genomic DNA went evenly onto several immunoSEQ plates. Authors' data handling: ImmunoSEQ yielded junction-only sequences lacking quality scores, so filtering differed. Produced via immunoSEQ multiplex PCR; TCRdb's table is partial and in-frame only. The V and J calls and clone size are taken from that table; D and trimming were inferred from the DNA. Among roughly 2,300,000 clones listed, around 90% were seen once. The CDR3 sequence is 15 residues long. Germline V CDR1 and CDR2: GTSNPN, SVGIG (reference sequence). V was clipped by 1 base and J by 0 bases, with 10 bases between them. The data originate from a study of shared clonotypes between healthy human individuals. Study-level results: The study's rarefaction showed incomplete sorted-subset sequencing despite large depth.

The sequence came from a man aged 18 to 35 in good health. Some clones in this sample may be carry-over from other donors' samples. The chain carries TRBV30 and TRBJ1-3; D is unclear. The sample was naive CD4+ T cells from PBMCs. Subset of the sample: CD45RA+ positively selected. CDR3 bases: TGTGCCTGGAGTGACACCAGGTTCTCTGGAAACACCATATATTTT. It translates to CAWSDTRFSGNTIYF.